The text below deals with one T cell receptor beta chain. The authors' processing: The assay estimated nucleated cells by amplifying reference gene primers. Only in-frame clones appear in the TCRdb table, and some are missing; sequencing was by immunoSEQ multiplex PCR. That table is the source of V, J and clone size, and D and trimming were worked out from the DNA. The sample shows 30,000 to 45,000 clones, approximately 90% of them seen only once. The data are from a study of blood T cell repertoires in COVID-19. Study-level background: Material from acute and convalescent COVID-19 was sourced from the United States, Italy and Spain. T cells, B-cell-depleted T cells, or PBMCs provided the cDNA or gDNA that served as material.

Trimming took off 9 bases at V and 3 bases at J, with 15 bases between the two ends. The CDR3 sequence is 13 residues long. Germline V gene sequence: CDR1 SNHLY, CDR2 FYNNEI. The sequence was obtained from a human donor in a cohort sampled during active COVID-19. The chain joins TRBV2 to TRBJ2-7; a possible D gene is TRBD2 (6 bases). Material for sequencing was peripheral blood. This CDR3 is CARGNLGGYEQYF. CDR3 coding DNA: TGTGCCAGGGGGAACCTGGGGGGCTACGAGCAGTACTTC.